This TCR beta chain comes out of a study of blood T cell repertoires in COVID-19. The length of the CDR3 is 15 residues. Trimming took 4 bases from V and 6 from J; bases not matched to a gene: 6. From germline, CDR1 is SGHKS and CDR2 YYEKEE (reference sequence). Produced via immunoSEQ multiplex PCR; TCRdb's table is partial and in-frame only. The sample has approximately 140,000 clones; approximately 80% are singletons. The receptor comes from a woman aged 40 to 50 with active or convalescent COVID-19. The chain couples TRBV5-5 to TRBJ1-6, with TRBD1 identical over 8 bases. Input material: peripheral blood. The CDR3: CASSLGTGPNSPLHF. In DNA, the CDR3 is TGTGCCAGCAGCCTTGGGACAGGCCCTAATTCACCCCTCCACTTT.